This T cell receptor (beta chain) is drawn from a study of T cell changes during pregnancy in multiple sclerosis. Generated by immunoSEQ multiplex PCR, the TCRdb table keeps only in-frame clones and is missing some. This sample has 75,000 to 95,000 clones, with roughly 90% found just once. The clonotype was recovered from a female donor in good health, enrolled as a control in a pregnancy study. Sequencing was performed on peripheral blood, taken in the first trimester of pregnancy.

The CDR3, as DNA: TGTGCCAGCAGCTTGTCCACCCGTTTAGGGGGAAACTATGGCTACACCTTC. Amino acid sequence: CASSLSTRLGGNYGYTF. The chain links TRBV7-2 to TRBJ1-2, with D tentatively TRBD1 (6 bases). The germline V gene has CDR1 SGHTA and CDR2 FQGNSA. V was shortened by 3 bases and J by 2 bases, with 19 bases between the two germline ends. This CDR3 contains 17 residues.